This is a list of T cell receptor beta chains from one sample in a study of PD-L1 blockade in urothelial cancer. Assay: immunoSEQ multiplex PCR; the TCRdb copy retains only in-frame clones and omits some. In the table there are about 38,000 clones, roughly 80% of which are singletons. Sample: PBMCs, taken around atezolizumab (anti-PD-L1) treatment. The receptors stem from an elderly man with urothelial cancer. The CDR3 runs from the conserved cysteine through the conserved F or W. D genes are given only for firm matches. A row's size may be missing; if present it is once, few, many or a size class.

V,size,J,D,CDR3,DNA
TRBV2,-,TRBJ1-4,-,CASRDAGTNEKLFF,TGTGCCTCCCGCGATGCAGGCACTAATGAAAAACTGTTTTTT
TRBV19,-,TRBJ2-1,-,CASSIGRGMLQKNEQFF,TGTGCCAGTAGTATAGGAAGGGGCATGTTGCAAAAAAATGAGCAGTTCTTC
TRBV7-2,-,TRBJ1-3,-,CASSSTGFYGNTIYF,TGTGCCAGCAGCTCCACGGGGTTCTATGGAAACACCATATATTTT
TRBV5-6,-,TRBJ1-5,-,CASSLVADKQPQHF,TGTGCCAGCAGCTTGGTGGCGGACAAACAGCCCCAGCATTTT
TRBV5-8,-,TRBJ2-1,TRBD2,CASRPLAGVYNEQFF,TGTGCCAGCAGACCACTAGCGGGAGTGTACAATGAGCAGTTCTTC
TRBV29-1,-,TRBJ1-2,TRBD1,CSVAGQYTNYGYTF,TGCAGCGTTGCGGGACAGTATACTAACTATGGCTACACCTTC
TRBV15,-,TRBJ1-1,-,CATSREQANTEAFF,TGTGCCACCAGCAGAGAACAGGCGAACACTGAAGCTTTCTTT
TRBV27,-,TRBJ1-5,-,CASSFLNQPQHF,TGTGCCAGCAGTTTCCTCAATCAGCCCCAGCATTTT
TRBV5-1,-,TRBJ2-4,TRBD1,CASSHRTGGENIQYF,TGCGCCAGCAGCCATCGGACAGGGGGCGAAAACATTCAGTACTTC
TRBV6-1,-,TRBJ2-1,TRBD2,CASSEAGGDEQFF,TGTGCCAGCAGTGAGGCCGGGGGGGATGAGCAGTTCTTC
TRBV25-1,few,TRBJ2-3,-,CASSDFTDTQYF,TGTGCCAGCAGTGACTTCACAGATACGCAGTATTTT
TRBV9,few,TRBJ2-3,-,CASSPSPGTQYF,TGTGCCAGCAGCCCGTCCCCGGGTACGCAGTATTTT
TRBV18,few,TRBJ2-3,-,CASSPGAVGTDTQYF,TGTGCCAGCTCACCTGGGGCGGTCGGCACAGATACGCAGTATTTT
TRBV5-4,-,TRBJ1-1,-,CASSPDSTFKAFF,TGTGCCAGCAGCCCGGACAGTACCTTTAAAGCTTTCTTT
TRBV10-3,-,TRBJ2-1,TRBD1,CAIRGTGINNEQFF,TGTGCCATCAGAGGGACAGGGATTAACAATGAGCAGTTCTTC
TRBV7-9,-,TRBJ2-2,TRBD1,CASTRGQGTGELFF,TGTGCCAGCACCAGGGGGCAGGGCACCGGGGAGCTGTTTTTT
TRBV11-2,-,TRBJ2-2,TRBD2,CASRPTGLAGNTGELFF,TGTGCCAGCAGACCTACCGGACTAGCGGGCAACACCGGGGAGCTGTTTTTT
TRBV6-5,few,TRBJ2-2,-,CASRRSTGELFF,TGTGCCAGCAGGCGTTCCACCGGGGAGCTGTTTTTT
TRBV7-9,few,TRBJ2-3,-,CASSPEGISGPSTDTQYF,TGTGCCAGCAGCCCCGAAGGGATTAGCGGTCCTAGCACAGATACGCAGTATTTT